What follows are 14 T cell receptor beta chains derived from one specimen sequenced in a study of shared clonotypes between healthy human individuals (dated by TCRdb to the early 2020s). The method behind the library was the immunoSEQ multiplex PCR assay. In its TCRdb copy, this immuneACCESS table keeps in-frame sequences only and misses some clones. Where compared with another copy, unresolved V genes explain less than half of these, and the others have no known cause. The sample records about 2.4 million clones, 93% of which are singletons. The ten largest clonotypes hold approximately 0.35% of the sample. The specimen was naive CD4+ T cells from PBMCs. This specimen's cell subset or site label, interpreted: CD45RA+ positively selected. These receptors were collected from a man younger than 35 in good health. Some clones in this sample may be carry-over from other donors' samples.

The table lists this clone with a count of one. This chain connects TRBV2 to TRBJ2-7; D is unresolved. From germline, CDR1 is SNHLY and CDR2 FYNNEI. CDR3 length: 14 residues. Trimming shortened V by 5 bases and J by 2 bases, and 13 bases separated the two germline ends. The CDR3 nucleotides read TGTGCCAGCAGTCTAAGGGCTTTAGCCTACGAGCAGTACTTC. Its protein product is CASSLRALAYEQYF.

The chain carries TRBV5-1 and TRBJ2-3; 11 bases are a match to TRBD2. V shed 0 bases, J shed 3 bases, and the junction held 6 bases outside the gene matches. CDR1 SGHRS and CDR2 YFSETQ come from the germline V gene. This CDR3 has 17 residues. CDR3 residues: CASSLVAGGVGTDTQYF. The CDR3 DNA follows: TGCGCCAGCAGCTTGGTAGCGGGAGGGGTAGGAACAGATACGCAGTATTTT.

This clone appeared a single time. CDR3 nucleotide sequence: TGTGCTAGTGGCCCGGACCGGGGGACCCAGTACTTC. This gives the protein CASGPDRGTQYF. The V call is TRBV12-5, the J call TRBJ2-5; possible D gene TRBD2, 5 bases. The germline gives CDR1 LGHNT, CDR2 FRNRAP. This CDR3 is built from 12 residues. The V and J ends lost 6 bases and 7 bases respectively, with 12 bases between them.

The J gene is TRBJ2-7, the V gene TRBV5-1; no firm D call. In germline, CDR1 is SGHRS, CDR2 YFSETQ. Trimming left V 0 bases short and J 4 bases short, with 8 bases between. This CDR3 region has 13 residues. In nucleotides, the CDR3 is TGCGCCAGCAGCTTGGGCGATACATACGAGCAGTACTTC. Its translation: CASSLGDTYEQYF.

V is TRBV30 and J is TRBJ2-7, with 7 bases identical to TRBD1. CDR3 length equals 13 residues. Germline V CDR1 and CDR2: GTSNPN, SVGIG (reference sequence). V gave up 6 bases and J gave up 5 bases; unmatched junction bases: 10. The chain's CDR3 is CACQNDRDHEQYF. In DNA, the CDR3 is TGTGCCTGCCAGAATGACAGGGACCACGAGCAGTACTTC.

The CDR3 sequence: CASRGRASGHYGYTF. CDR3 in DNA: TGTGCCAGCAGAGGTCGGGCCTCTGGGCACTATGGCTACACCTTC. The V and J genes are TRBV7-8 and TRBJ1-2; D remains unclear. In germline, CDR1 is SGHVS, CDR2 FQNEAQ. V lost 6 bases to trimming and J lost 3 bases, with 17 bases between them. The CDR3 totals 15 residues. The entire variable domain, with the rest obtained from reference TRBV7-8 and TRBJ1-2, is as follows: GAGVSQSPRYKVAKRGQDVALRCDPISGHVSLFWYQQALGQGPEFLTYFQNEAQLDKSGLPSDRFFAERPEGSVSTLKIQRTQQEDSAVYLCASRGRASGHYGYTFGSGTRLTVV.

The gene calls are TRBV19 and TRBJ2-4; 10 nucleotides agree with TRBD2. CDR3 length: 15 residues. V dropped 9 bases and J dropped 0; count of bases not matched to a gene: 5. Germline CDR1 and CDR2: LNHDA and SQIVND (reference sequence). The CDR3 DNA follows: TGTGCCAGCACTAGCGGGGAAATAGCCAAAAACATTCAGTACTTC. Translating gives CASTSGEIAKNIQYF.

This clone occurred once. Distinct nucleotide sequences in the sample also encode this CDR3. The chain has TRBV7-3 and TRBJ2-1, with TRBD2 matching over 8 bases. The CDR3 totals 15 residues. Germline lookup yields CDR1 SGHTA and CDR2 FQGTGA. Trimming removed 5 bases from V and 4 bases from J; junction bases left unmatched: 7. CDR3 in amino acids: CASSPSGSKYNEQFF. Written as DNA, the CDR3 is TGTGCCAGCAGCCCCAGCGGGAGTAAGTACAATGAGCAGTTCTTC.

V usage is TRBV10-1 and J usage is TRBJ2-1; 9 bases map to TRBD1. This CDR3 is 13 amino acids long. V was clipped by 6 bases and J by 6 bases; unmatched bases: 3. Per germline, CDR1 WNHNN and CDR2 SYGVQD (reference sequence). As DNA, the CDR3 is TGCGCCAGCAGCGGACAGGGGAGCAATGAGCAGTTCTTC. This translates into CASSGQGSNEQFF.

This chain's CDR3 is CASINRALGPGISDTQYF. Written as DNA, the CDR3 is TGTGCCAGCATAAATAGGGCCTTGGGCCCCGGGATATCAGATACGCAGTATTTT. The genes are TRBV27 and TRBJ2-3; D perhaps matches TRBD2 (5 bases). V dropped 7 bases and J dropped 4 bases, with 27 bases sitting between them. The CDR3 has 18 residues. Looked up from germline, CDR1 is MNHEY and CDR2 is SMNVEV (reference sequence).

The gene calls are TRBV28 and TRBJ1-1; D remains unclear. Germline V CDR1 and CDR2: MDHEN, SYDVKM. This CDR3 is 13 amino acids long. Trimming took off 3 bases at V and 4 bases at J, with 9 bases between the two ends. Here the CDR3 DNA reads TGTGCCAGCAGTTTGAATAATCCCACTGAAGCTTTCTTT. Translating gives CASSLNNPTEAFF. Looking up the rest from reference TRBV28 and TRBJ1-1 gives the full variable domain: DVKVTQSSRYLVKRTGEKVFLECVQDMDHENMFWYRQDPGLGLRLIYFSYDVKMKEKGDIPEGYSVSREKKERFSLILESASTNQTSMYLCASSLNNPTEAFFGQGTRLTVV.

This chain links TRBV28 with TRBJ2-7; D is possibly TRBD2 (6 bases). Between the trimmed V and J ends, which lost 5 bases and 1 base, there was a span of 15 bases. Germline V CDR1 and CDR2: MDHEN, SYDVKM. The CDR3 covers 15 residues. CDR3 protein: CASSPGAVGSYEQYF. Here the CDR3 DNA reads TGTGCCAGCAGTCCGGGAGCAGTGGGTTCCTACGAGCAGTACTTC. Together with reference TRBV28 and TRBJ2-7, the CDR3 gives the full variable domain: DVKVTQSSRYLVKRTGEKVFLECVQDMDHENMFWYRQDPGLGLRLIYFSYDVKMKEKGDIPEGYSVSREKKERFSLILESASTNQTSMYLCASSPGAVGSYEQYFGPGTRLTVT.

The CDR3 is CASSLPTGGPSGANVLTF. CDR3 DNA sequence: TGTGCCAGTAGTCTACCGACAGGGGGGCCCTCTGGGGCCAACGTCCTGACTTTC. The V gene is TRBV19, the J gene TRBJ2-6; 9 bases match TRBD1. This CDR3 is built from 18 residues. Germline trimming cut 5 bases from V and 0 bases from J; bases unmatched to any gene: 8. Germline V lookup: CDR1 LNHDA, CDR2 SQIVND (reference sequence).

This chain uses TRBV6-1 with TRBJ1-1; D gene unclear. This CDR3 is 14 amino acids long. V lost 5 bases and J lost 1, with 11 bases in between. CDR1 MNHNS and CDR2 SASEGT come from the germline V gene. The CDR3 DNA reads TGTGCCAGCAGTTTCGACAACCCGAACACTGAAGCTTTCTTT. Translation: CASSFDNPNTEAFF.